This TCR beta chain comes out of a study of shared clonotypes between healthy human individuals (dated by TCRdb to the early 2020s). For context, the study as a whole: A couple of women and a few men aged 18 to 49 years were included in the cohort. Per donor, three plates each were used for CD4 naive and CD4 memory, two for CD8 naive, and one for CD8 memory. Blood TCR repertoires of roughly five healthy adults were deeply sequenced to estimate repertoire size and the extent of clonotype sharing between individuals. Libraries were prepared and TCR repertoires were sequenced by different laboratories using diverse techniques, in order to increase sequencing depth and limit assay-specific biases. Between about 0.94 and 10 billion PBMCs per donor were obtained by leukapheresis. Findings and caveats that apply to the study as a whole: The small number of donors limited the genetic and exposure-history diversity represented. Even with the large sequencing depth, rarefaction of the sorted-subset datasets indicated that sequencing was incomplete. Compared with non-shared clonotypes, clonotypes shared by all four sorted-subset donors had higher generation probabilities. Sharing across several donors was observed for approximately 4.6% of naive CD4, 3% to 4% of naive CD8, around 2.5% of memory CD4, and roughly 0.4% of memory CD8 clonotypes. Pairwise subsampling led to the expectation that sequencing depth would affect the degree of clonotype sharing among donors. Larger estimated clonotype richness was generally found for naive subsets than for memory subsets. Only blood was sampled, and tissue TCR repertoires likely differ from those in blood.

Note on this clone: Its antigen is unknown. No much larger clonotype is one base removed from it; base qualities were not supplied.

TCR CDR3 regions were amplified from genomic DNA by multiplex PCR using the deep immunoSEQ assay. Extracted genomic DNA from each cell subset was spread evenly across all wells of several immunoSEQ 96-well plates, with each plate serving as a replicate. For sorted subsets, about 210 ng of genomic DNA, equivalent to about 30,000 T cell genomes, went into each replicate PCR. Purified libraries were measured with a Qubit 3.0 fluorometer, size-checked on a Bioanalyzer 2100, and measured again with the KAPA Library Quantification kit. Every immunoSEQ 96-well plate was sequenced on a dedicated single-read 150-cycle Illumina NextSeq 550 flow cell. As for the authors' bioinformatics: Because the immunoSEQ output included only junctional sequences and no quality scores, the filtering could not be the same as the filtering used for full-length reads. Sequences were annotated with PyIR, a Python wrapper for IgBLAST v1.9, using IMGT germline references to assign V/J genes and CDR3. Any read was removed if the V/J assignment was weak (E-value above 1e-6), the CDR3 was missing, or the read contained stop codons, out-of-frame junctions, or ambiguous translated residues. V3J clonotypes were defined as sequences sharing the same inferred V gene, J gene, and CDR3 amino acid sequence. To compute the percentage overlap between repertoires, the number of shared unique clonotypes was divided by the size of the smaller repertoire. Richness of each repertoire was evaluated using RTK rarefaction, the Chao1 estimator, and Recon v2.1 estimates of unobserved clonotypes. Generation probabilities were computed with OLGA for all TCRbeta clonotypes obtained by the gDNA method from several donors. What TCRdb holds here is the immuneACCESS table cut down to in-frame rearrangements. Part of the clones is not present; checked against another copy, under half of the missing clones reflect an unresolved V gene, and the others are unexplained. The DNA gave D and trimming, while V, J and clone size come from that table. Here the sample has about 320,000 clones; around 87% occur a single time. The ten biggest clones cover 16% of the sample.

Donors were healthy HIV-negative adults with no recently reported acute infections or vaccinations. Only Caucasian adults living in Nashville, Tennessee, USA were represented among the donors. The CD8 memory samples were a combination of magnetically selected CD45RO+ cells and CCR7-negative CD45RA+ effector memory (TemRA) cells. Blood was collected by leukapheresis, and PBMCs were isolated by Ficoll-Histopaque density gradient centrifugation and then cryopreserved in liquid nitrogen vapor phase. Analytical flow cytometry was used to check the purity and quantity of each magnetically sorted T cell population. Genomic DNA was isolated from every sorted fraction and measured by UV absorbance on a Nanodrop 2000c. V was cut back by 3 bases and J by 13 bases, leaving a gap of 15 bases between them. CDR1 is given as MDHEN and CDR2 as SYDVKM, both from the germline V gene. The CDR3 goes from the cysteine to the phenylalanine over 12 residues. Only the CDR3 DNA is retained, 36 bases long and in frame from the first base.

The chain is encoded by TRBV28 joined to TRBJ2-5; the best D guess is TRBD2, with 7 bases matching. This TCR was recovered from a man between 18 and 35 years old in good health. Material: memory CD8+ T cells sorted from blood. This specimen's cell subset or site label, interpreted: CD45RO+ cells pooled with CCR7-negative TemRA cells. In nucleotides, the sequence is TGTGCCAGCAGTTTCGGGGGGCCCATCAGGTACTTC. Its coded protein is CASSFGGPIRYF.